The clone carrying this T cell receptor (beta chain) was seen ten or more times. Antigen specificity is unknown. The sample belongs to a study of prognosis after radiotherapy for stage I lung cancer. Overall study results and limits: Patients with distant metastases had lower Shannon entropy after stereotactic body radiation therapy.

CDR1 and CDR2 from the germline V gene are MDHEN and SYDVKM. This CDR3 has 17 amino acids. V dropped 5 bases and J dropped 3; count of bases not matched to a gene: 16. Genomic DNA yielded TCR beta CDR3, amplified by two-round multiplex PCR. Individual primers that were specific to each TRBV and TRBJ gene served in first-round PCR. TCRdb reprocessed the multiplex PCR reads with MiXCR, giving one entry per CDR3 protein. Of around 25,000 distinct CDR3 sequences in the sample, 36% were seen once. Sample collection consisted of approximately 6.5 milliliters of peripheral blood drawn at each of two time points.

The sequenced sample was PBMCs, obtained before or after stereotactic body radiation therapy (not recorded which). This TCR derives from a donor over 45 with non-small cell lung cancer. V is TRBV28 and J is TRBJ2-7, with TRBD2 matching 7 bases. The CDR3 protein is CASSPGTGGSKVYEQYF. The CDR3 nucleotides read TGTGCCAGCAGTCCCGGAACGGGAGGCTCCAAGGTCTACGAGCAGTACTTC.